The 30 T cell receptor beta chains presented below share a single source sample, sequenced in a study of blood T cells in healthy people across ages. A second roughly 6 to 11 cycle PCR used barcoded and J-beta primers. In TCRdb, the 5' RACE reads were re-called with MiXCR into one record per CDR3 protein. The data show about 1.6 million distinct CDR3 sequences, about 31% seen once. The specimen was blood. These TCRs come from a woman in her twenties or thirties in good health.

This clonotype has only a few counts. V is TRBV6-1 and J is TRBJ1-5; D call uncertain. The CDR3 is 14 amino acids. The V gene's germline CDR1 is MNHNS and CDR2 SASEGT. V gave up 4 bases and J gave up 4 bases, with 11 bases separating them. As DNA, the CDR3 is TGTGCCAGCAGTGCGGCGATATCAAATCAGCCCCAGCATTTT. It is translated as CASSAAISNQPQHF.

This clonotype was detected many times. The rearrangement links TRBV20-1 to TRBJ2-7, with TRBD1 matching 7 bases. Trimming cost V 1 base and J 1 base; bases outside gene matches: 7. The CDR3 contains 15 residues. Germline V gene sequence: CDR1 DFQATT, CDR2 SNEGSKA (reference sequence). The CDR3 sequence is CSARASRTGSYEQYF. CDR3 bases: TGCAGTGCTAGAGCCTCCAGGACAGGTTCCTACGAGCAGTACTTC.

The chain has TRBV6-1 and TRBJ2-3, with 9 positions matching TRBD2. V trimming: 11 bases; J trimming: 0 bases; junction bases outside the gene matches: 0. Germline V CDR1 and CDR2: MNHNS, SASEGT. The CDR3 covers 12 residues. The CDR3 coding sequence is TGTGCCCTAGCGGGGAGCACAGATACGCAGTATTTT. Amino acid sequence: CALAGSTDTQYF.

The gene calls are TRBV29-1 and TRBJ2-5; TRBD1 matches at 10 bases. This CDR3 contains 15 residues. After removal of 6 bases from V and 4 bases from J, the junction contained 11 bases not matched to a gene. Germline lookup yields CDR1 SQVTM and CDR2 ANQGSEA. CDR3 in amino acids: CSVKPGTGDLETQYF. For the CDR3, the DNA is TGCAGCGTCAAACCCGGGACAGGGGATTTAGAGACCCAGTACTTC.

This clonotype occurred many times. The V gene is TRBV7-6, the J gene TRBJ2-1; D unresolved. Trimming left V 5 bases short and J 6 bases short, with 11 bases between. CDR1 SGHVS and CDR2 FNYEAQ come from the germline V gene. The CDR3 is made up of 13 amino acids. The CDR3 loop reads CASSPRRTNEQFF. The CDR3 DNA is TGTGCCAGCAGCCCAAGACGGACCAATGAGCAGTTCTTC. Full variable domain (remainder filled in from reference TRBV7-6 and TRBJ2-1): GAGVSQSPRYKVTKRGQDVALRCDPISGHVSLYWYRQALGQGPEFLTYFNYEAQQDKSGLPNDRFSAERPEGSISTLTIQRTEQRDSAMYRCASSPRRTNEQFFGPGTRLTVL.

The chain uses TRBV3-1 and TRBJ2-2; 8 bases are shared with TRBD2. In germline, CDR1 is LGHDT, CDR2 YNNKEL (reference sequence). This CDR3 comprises 17 residues. J was trimmed by 3 bases and V by 0 bases; bases with no gene match: 6. CDR3 amino acids: CASSQDRTSGHTGELFF. In DNA form, the CDR3 reads TGTGCCAGCAGCCAAGATCGTACTAGCGGACACACCGGGGAGCTGTTTTTT.

This clonotype was counted at least ten times. The rearrangement joins TRBV6-5 to TRBJ2-7; D is ambiguous. V was trimmed by 5 bases and J by 3 bases, leaving 14 bases between them. Per the germline V gene, CDR1 is MNHEY and CDR2 is SVGAGI. The CDR3 is 14 residues long. The CDR3 bases are TGTGCCAGCAGTACCCCTGCAGCTAACTACGAGCAGTACTTC. Amino acids: CASSTPAANYEQYF.

The sample holds a few counts of this clonotype. V usage is TRBV25-1 and J usage is TRBJ2-2; D is unresolved. Germline assignment: CDR1 MGHDK and CDR2 SYGVNS. The V gene lost 7 bases and the J gene lost 2 bases, with 11 bases spanning the gap. The CDR3 runs 14 residues. CDR3 bases: TGTGCCAGCAAGAGCTACACCAACACCGGGGAGCTGTTTTTT. This sequence encodes CASKSYTNTGELFF.

The J gene is TRBJ2-5, the V gene TRBV20-1, with 10 bases fitting TRBD2. Trimming took 5 bases from V and 1 from J; bases not matched to a gene: 7. CDR1 and CDR2 (germline): DFQATT, SNEGSKA (reference sequence). The CDR3 extends over 15 amino acids. The CDR3 loop reads CSASASGSRQETQYF. The DNA of the CDR3 is TGCAGTGCTTCGGCTAGCGGGAGTCGCCAAGAGACCCAGTACTTC.

The chain joins TRBV10-3 to TRBJ1-2; D might be TRBD1 (6 bases). The CDR3 totals 12 residues. Looked up from germline, CDR1 is ENHRY and CDR2 is SYGVKD. Trimming left V 11 bases short and J 6 bases short, with 16 bases between. CDR3: CAHGGQANGYTF. As DNA, the CDR3 is TGTGCCCACGGGGGGCAGGCTAATGGCTACACCTTC.

This clonotype was detected once. Its ends do not fully match the called genes, so a read error is possible. The rearrangement joins TRBV9 to TRBJ2-6; possibly TRBD2 for D (6 bases). Germline V CDR1 and CDR2: SGDLS, YYNGEE. The CDR3 consists of 15 residues. CDR3 nucleotide sequence: TGTGCCAGCAGCGTGGGGGACTCTGGGGCCAACGCCCTGACTTTC. Translation gives CASSVGDSGANALTF. The whole variable domain, remainder taken from reference TRBV9 and TRBJ2-6, is DSGVTQTPKHLITATGQRVTLRCSPRSGDLSVYWYQQSLDQGLQFLIQYYNGEERAKGNILERFSAQQFPDLHSELNLSSLELGDSALYFCASSVGDSGANALTFGAGSRLTVL.

The rearrangement joins TRBV20-1 to TRBJ2-1, with D possibly TRBD1 on 6 matching bases. Between the trimmed V and J ends, which lost 3 bases and 8 bases, there was a span of 17 bases. CDR1 and CDR2 from the germline V gene are DFQATT and SNEGSKA (reference sequence). The CDR3 contains 14 residues. The CDR3 sequence: CSASETGYGDEQFF. The CDR3, as DNA: TGCAGTGCTAGCGAGACAGGATATGGGGATGAGCAGTTCTTC.

J is TRBJ1-5 and V is TRBV10-3; no firm D call. Germline V lookup: CDR1 ENHRY, CDR2 SYGVKD. CDR3 length: 15 residues. The V and J ends lost 0 bases and 3 bases respectively, with 9 bases between them. The CDR3 spells CAISESGGYNQPQHF. CDR3 coding DNA: TGTGCCATCAGTGAGTCTGGAGGGTACAATCAGCCCCAGCATTTT.

This clonotype was counted only a few times. The chain links TRBV20-1 to TRBJ1-5; tentative D call: TRBD1 (6 bases). The V and J ends lost 0 bases and 4 bases respectively, with 10 bases between them. The CDR3 runs to 14 residues. Germline V gene sequence: CDR1 DFQATT, CDR2 SNEGSKA (reference sequence). This CDR3 is CSARESGVNQPQHF. In DNA, the CDR3 is TGCAGTGCTAGAGAGTCAGGGGTGAATCAGCCCCAGCATTTT.

In this sample, this clonotype turned up a few times. The chain uses TRBV4-1 and TRBJ2-3; 7 nucleotides agree with TRBD2. There are 17 residues in the CDR3. Trimming took 0 bases from V and 0 from J; bases not matched to a gene: 6. Germline lookup yields CDR1 MGHRA and CDR2 YSYEKL. CDR3 nucleotide sequence: TGCGCCAGCAGCCAAGATATCGCGGGACTAAGCACAGATACGCAGTATTTT. This gives the protein CASSQDIAGLSTDTQYF.

J is TRBJ2-1 and V is TRBV27; 9 bases match TRBD2. Germline trimming cut 5 bases from V and 6 bases from J; bases unmatched to any gene: 8. The V gene's germline CDR1 is MNHEY and CDR2 SMNVEV (reference sequence). The CDR3 totals 15 residues. The CDR3 sequence is CASSVLAGDPNEQFF. As DNA, the CDR3 is TGTGCCAGCAGTGTATTAGCGGGAGACCCCAATGAGCAGTTCTTC.

The table lists this clonotype with a few counts. The chain is built from TRBV10-3 and TRBJ2-1; 11 nucleotides line up with TRBD2. Trimming took 2 bases from V and 7 from J; bases not matched to a gene: 7. This CDR3 is built from 16 residues. Per the germline V gene, CDR1 is ENHRY and CDR2 is SYGVKD. The CDR3 reads CAISEVAGGPRNEQFF. In DNA form, the CDR3 reads TGTGCCATCAGTGAGGTAGCGGGAGGGCCGAGAAATGAGCAGTTCTTC.

This chain uses TRBV24-1 with TRBJ1-2; 10 bases agree with TRBD1. Germline V lookup: CDR1 KGHDR, CDR2 SFDVKD. The V and J ends lost 2 bases and 5 bases, in that order; junction bases with no gene match: 4. The CDR3 is 15 amino acids. The CDR3 spells CATSDSTGGGYGYTF. The CDR3 DNA follows: TGTGCCACCAGTGATTCGACAGGGGGCGGATATGGCTACACCTTC.

The rearrangement joins TRBV24-1 to TRBJ1-1; D is ambiguous. Germline V CDR1 and CDR2: KGHDR, SFDVKD. Trimming took off 6 bases at V and 1 base at J, with 8 bases between the two ends. The CDR3 runs to 13 residues. The CDR3 region has the DNA TGTGCCACCAGTCAATGGGAGAACACTGAAGCTTTCTTT. Its protein product is CATSQWENTEAFF.

The rearrangement links TRBV20-1 to TRBJ2-4; TRBD2 aligns across 10 bases. The J call could be wrong; TRBJ2-7 is a better fit for the DNA end. Germline V gene sequence: CDR1 DFQATT, CDR2 SNEGSKA (reference sequence). This CDR3 region has 13 residues. In DNA, the CDR3 is TGCAGTGCTTCCAGCGGGAGGGGGGACGAGCAGTACTTC. Residues: CSASSGRGDEQYF.

The chain has TRBV12-3 or TRBV12-4 and TRBJ2-1; D is unresolved. V was clipped by 7 bases and J by 3 bases, with 7 bases between them. The CDR3 length is 12 residues. Here the CDR3 DNA reads TGTGCCAGCAATGATCACTACAATGAGCAGTTCTTC. It is translated as CASNDHYNEQFF.

With respect to this clonotype: At one boundary the junction diverges from the germline segment, which might be a read error. The gene calls are TRBV12-3 or TRBV12-4 and TRBJ1-5, with D possibly TRBD1 on 5 matching bases. CDR3 length: 12 residues. The CDR3 coding sequence is TGTGCCAGCAGGCAGGGAAATCGGCCCCAGCATTTT. This sequence encodes CASRQGNRPQHF.

The V gene is TRBV6-1, the J gene TRBJ1-5; 8 bases agree with TRBD1. The CDR3 is 13 amino acids. Germline assignment: CDR1 MNHNS and CDR2 SASEGT. Trimming took 8 bases from V and 9 from J; bases not matched to a gene: 9. In DNA form, the CDR3 reads TGTGCCAGCGAAGACAGGGGCGAGACGCCCCAGCATTTT. As protein: CASEDRGETPQHF.

The chain links TRBV7-9 to TRBJ1-1, with D perhaps matching TRBD1 (5 bases). The ends were cut back, 0 bases at V and 7 bases at J, with 9 bases in the middle. The germline gives CDR1 SEHNR, CDR2 FQNEAQ (reference sequence). The CDR3 consists of 13 residues. As DNA, the CDR3 is TGTGCCAGCAGCTTAGCCACGACAGTTGAAGCTTTCTTT. Translated: CASSLATTVEAFF.

The chain is built from TRBV28 and TRBJ2-4, with 11 positions matching TRBD1. The CDR3 covers 16 residues. The V segment lost 4 bases and the J segment 3 bases; nucleotides outside the gene matches: 5. Germline lookup yields CDR1 MDHEN and CDR2 SYDVKM. CDR3 protein: CASSSWGQGGKNIQYF. The CDR3 DNA reads as TGTGCCAGCAGTTCCTGGGGACAGGGGGGCAAAAACATTCAGTACTTC.

This clonotype was seen only a few times. The chain has TRBV28 and TRBJ2-1, with 13 bases aligning to TRBD2. Germline V gene sequence: CDR1 MDHEN, CDR2 SYDVKM. J was trimmed by 0 bases and V by 5 bases; bases with no gene match: 13. The CDR3 spans 20 residues. The CDR3 DNA reads as TGTGCCAGCAGTACAAGGGCCGGGACTAGCGGGGCGAGCTCCTACAATGAGCAGTTCTTC. Translating it yields CASSTRAGTSGASSYNEQFF.

The rearrangement links TRBV7-2 to TRBJ1-1; possibly TRBD1 for D (5 bases). Looked up from germline, CDR1 is SGHTA and CDR2 is FQGNSA. The V and J ends lost 1 base and 8 bases respectively, with 14 bases between them. The CDR3 spans 14 residues. The CDR3: CASSLVAGSGEAFF. In DNA, the CDR3 is TGTGCCAGCAGCTTAGTAGCAGGGTCAGGGGAAGCTTTCTTT.

Notes on this clonotype: A much larger clonotype is one base distant, so this may be a read error. The gene calls are TRBV7-3 and TRBJ2-1; perhaps D is TRBD1 or TRBD2 (5 bases each). The germline CDR1 and CDR2 sequences are SGHTA and FQGTGA. The CDR3 runs 13 residues. The V gene lost 5 bases and the J gene lost 10 bases, with 15 bases spanning the gap. The CDR3 nucleotides read TGTGCCAGCAGCCCCCGGGGCGAAGGCGAGCAGTTCTTC. Amino acids: CASSPRGEGEQFF.

The gene calls are TRBV20-1 and TRBJ1-6, with D tentatively TRBD1 (6 bases). This CDR3 spans 14 amino acids. CDR1 is DFQATT and CDR2 is SNEGSKA in the germline V gene (reference sequence). Trimming stripped 6 bases from V and 8 bases from J, with 17 bases between. The CDR3 is CSAPTGTLDSPLHF. The DNA for the CDR3 is TGCAGTGCCCCGACAGGAACTCTGGATTCACCCCTCCACTTT.

This chain joins TRBV9 and TRBJ2-3; 12 positions agree with TRBD2. This CDR3 comprises 17 residues. J was trimmed by 6 bases and V by 0 bases; bases with no gene match: 8. Looked up from germline, CDR1 is SGDLS and CDR2 is YYNGEE. CDR3 region: CASSVEASGRAMDTQYF. DNA of the CDR3: TGTGCCAGCAGCGTAGAGGCTAGCGGGAGGGCCATGGATACGCAGTATTTT. The entire variable domain, with the rest obtained from reference TRBV9 and TRBJ2-3, is as follows: DSGVTQTPKHLITATGQRVTLRCSPRSGDLSVYWYQQSLDQGLQFLIQYYNGEERAKGNILERFSAQQFPDLHSELNLSSLELGDSALYFCASSVEASGRAMDTQYFGPGTRLTVL.